One TCR beta chain is described in this entry. Its target is not known. The record originates from a study of CXCR3-negative and CXCR3-positive naive CD8 T cells. At the level of the study: Per-library TRB read counts averaged about 1.5 +/- 0.3 million, adding up to about 130 million in total. Findings and caveats of the study: Naive CXCR3-positive and CXCR3-negative cells shared TRBV-TRBJ usage; memory cells diverged. CXCR3-positive naive cells carried more hydrophobic TRB CDR3s than CXCR3-negative naive cells did.

This CDR3 is 11 amino acids long. Germline lookup yields CDR1 SQVTM and CDR2 ANQGSEA. A CD45RO-CCR7+CD27+CD95- phenotype identified naive CD8+ T cells. With UMI labels, 5' RACE was used to prepare the TRB cDNA libraries. Using the 5' RACE reads, TCRdb records one entry per CDR3 protein without DNA. The listing records about 89,000 distinct CDR3 sequences. The chain is built from TRBV29-1 and TRBJ1-1; TCRdb reports TRBD1, a call that lacks DNA to check it against. Sequencing was carried out using naive CXCR3+ CD8+ T cells from blood. Stated subset: CD45RO-CCR7+CD27+CD95- naive CD8+ T cells expressing CXCR3 (TNR3+). This TCR came from a human donor in good health. Some clones in this sample may be carry-over from other donors' samples. CDR3 sequence: CSVGAGVEAFF.